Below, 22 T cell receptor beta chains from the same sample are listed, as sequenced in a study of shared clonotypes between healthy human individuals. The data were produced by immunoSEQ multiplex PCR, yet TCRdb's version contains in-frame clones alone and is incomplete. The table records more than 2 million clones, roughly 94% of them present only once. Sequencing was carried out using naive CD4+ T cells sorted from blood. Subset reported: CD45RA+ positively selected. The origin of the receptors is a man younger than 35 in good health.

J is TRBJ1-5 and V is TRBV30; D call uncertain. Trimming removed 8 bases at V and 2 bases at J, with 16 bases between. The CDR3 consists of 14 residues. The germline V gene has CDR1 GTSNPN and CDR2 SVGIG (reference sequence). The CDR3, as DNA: TGTGCCGTGACTGTCTCTCATGGCAATCAGCCCCAGCATTTT. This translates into CAVTVSHGNQPQHF.

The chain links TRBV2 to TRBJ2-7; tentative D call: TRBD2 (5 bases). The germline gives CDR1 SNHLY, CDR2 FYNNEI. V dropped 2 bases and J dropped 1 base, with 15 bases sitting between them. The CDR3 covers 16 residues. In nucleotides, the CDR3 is TGTGCCAGCAGTGAATCTAGAGCGGCGCCGTCCTACGAGCAGTACTTC. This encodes CASSESRAAPSYEQYF.

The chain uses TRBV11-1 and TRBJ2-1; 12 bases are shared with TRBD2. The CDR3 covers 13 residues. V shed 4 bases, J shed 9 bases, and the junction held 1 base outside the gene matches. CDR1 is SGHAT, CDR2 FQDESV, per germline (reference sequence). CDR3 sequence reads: CASSSGLAGEQFF. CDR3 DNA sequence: TGTGCCAGCAGCTCGGGACTAGCGGGTGAGCAGTTCTTC.

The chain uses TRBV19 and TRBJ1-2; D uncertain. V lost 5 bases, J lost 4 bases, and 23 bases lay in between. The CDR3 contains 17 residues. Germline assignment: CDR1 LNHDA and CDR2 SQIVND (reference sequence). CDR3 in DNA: TGTGCCAGTAGTCCCCTTGACACCGTCGGACCGTTCTATGGCTACACCTTC. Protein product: CASSPLDTVGPFYGYTF.

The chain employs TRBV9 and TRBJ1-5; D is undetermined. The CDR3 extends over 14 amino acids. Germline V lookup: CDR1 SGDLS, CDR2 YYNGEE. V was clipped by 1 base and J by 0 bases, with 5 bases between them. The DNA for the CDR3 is TGTGCCAGCAGCGTAACAGATAGCAATCAGCCCCAGCATTTT. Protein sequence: CASSVTDSNQPQHF.

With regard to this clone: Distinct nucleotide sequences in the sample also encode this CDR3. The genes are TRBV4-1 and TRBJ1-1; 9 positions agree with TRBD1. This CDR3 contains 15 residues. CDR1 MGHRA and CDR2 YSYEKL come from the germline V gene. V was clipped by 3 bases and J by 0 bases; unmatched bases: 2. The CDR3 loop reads CASSQDRGVNTEAFF. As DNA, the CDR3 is TGCGCCAGCAGCCAGGACAGGGGTGTGAACACTGAAGCTTTCTTT.

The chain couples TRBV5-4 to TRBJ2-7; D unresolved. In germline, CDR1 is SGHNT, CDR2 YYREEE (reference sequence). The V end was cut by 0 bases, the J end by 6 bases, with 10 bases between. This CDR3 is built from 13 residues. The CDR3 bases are TGTGCCAGCAGCTTGGTAACGGCCGGCGAGCAGTACTTC. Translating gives CASSLVTAGEQYF.

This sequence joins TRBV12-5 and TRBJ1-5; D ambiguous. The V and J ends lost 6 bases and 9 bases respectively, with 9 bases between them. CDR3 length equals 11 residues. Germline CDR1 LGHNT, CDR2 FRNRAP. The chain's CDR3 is CASGLNGPQHF. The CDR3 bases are TGTGCTAGTGGACTTAACGGGCCCCAGCATTTT.

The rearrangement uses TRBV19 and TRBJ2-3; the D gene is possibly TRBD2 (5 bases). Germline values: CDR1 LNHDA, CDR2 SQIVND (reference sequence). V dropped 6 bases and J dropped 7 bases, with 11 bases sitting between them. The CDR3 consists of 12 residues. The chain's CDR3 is CASSGSGNTQYF. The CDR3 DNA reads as TGTGCCAGTAGCGGTTCGGGGAATACGCAGTATTTT.

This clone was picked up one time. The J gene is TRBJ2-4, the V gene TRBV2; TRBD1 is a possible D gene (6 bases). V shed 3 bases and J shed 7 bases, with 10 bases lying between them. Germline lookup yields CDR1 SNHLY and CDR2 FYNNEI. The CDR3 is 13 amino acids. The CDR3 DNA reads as TGTGCCAGCAGTGAGTGGCAGGGGAACATTCAGTACTTC. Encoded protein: CASSEWQGNIQYF. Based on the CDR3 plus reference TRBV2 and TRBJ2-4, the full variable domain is EPEVTQTPSHQVTQMGQEVILRCVPISNHLYFYWYRQILGQKVEFLVSFYNNEISEKSEIFDDQFSVERPDGSNFTLKIRSTKLEDSAMYFCASSEWQGNIQYFGAGTRLSVL.

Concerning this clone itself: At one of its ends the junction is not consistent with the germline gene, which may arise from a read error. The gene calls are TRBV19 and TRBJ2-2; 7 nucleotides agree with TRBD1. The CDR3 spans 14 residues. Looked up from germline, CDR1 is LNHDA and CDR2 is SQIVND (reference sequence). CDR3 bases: TGTGCCAGTAGGGACAGGTGGAACTCCGGGGAGCTGTTTTTT. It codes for CASRDRWNSGELFF.

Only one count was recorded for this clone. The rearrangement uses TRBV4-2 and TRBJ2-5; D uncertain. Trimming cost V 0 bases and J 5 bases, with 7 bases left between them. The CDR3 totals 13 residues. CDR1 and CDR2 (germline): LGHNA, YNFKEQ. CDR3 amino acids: CASSQEGKETQYF. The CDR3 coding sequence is TGTGCCAGCAGCCAAGAGGGAAAGGAGACCCAGTACTTC.

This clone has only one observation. The CDR3 sequence is CASSSSGRLNSPLHF. The CDR3 region has the DNA TGTGCCAGCAGCTCTTCGGGACGCCTCAATTCACCCCTCCACTTT. The genes are TRBV7-2 and TRBJ1-6, with D maybe TRBD1 (5 bases). This CDR3 has 15 residues. Germline CDR1 reads SGHTA; CDR2 reads FQGNSA. The V end was cut by 4 bases, the J end by 7 bases, with 14 bases between.

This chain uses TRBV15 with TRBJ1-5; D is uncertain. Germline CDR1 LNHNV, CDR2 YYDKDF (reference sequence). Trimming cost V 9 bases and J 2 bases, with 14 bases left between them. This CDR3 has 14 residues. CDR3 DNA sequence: TGTGCCACTCAACTAAGGACGGGCAATCAGCCCCAGCATTTT. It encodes CATQLRTGNQPQHF.

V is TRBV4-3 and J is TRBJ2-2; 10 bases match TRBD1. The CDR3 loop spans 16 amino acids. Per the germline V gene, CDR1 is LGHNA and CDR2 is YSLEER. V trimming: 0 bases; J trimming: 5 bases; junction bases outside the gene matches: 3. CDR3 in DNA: TGCGCCAGCAGCCAAGATAGACAGGGGGCGACCGGGGAGCTGTTTTTT. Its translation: CASSQDRQGATGELFF.

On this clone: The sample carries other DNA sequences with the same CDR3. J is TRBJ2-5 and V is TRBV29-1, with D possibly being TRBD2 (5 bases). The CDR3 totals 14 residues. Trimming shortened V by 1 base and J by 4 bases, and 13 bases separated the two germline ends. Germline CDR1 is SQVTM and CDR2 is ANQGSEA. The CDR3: CSVEGRLARETQYF. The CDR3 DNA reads TGCAGCGTTGAAGGTCGTCTAGCTAGAGAGACCCAGTACTTC.

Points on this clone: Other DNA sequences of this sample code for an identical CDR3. The CDR3 nucleotides are TGCGCCAGCAGCCAGGGTGGGAACACTGAAGCTTTCTTT. This sequence encodes CASSQGGNTEAFF. The V call is TRBV5-1, the J call TRBJ1-1, with D possibly being TRBD1 (5 bases). This CDR3 has 13 amino acids. Germline V gene data show CDR1 as SGHRS and CDR2 as YFSETQ. Trimming removed 4 bases at V and 1 base at J, with 8 bases between.

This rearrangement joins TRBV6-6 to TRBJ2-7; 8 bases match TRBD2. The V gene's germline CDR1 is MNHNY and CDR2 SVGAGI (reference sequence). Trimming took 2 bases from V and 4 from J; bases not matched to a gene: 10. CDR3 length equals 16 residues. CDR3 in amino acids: CASSYPIAGRAYEQYF. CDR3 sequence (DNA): TGTGCCAGCAGTTACCCCATAGCGGGGAGGGCTTACGAGCAGTACTTC.

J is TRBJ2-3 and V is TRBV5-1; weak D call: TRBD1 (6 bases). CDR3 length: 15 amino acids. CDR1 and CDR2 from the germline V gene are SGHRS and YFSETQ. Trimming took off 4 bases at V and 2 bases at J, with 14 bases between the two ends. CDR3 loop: CASSGGQAFTDTQYF. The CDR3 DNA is TGCGCCAGCAGCGGGGGCCAGGCCTTCACAGATACGCAGTATTTT.

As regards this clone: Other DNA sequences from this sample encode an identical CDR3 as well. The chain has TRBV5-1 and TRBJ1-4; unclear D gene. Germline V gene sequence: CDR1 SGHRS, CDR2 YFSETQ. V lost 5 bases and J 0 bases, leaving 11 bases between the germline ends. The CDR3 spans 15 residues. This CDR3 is CASSSGRTTNEKLFF. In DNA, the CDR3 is TGCGCCAGCAGTTCGGGCAGGACAACTAATGAAAAACTGTTTTTT.

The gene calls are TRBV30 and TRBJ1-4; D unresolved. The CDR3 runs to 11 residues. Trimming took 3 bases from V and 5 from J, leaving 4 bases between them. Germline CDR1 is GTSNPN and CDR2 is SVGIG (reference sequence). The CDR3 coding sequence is TGTGCCTGGAGGACGAATGAAAAACTGTTTTTT. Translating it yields CAWRTNEKLFF.

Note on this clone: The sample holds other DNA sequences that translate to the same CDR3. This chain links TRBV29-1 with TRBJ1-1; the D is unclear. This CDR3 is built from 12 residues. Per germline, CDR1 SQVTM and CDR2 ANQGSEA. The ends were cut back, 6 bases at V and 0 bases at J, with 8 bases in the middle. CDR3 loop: CSVETVNTEAFF. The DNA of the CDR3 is TGCAGCGTCGAAACAGTGAACACTGAAGCTTTCTTT.